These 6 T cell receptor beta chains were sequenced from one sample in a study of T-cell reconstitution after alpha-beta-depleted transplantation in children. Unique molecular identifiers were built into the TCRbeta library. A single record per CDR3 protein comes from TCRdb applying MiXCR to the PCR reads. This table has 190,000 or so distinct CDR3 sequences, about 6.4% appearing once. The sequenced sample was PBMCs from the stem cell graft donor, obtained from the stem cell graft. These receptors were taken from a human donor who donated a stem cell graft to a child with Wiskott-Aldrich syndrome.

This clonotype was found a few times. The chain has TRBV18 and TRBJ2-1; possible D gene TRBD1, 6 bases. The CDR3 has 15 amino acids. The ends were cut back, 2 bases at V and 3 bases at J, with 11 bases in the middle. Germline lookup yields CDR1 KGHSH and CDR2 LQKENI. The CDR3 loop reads CASSPDRSLYNEQFF. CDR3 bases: TGTGCCAGCTCACCAGACAGGTCTCTCTACAATGAGCAGTTCTTC. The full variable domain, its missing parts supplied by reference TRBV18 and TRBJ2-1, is NAGVMQNPRHLVRRRGQEARLRCSPMKGHSHVYWYRQLPEEGLKFMVYLQKENIIDESGMPKERFSAEFPKEGPSILRIQQVVRGDSAAYFCASSPDRSLYNEQFFGPGTRLTVL.

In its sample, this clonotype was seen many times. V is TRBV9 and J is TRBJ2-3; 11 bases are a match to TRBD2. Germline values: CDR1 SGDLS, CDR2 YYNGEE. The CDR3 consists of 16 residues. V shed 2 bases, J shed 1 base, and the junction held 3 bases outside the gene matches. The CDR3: CASSVGLAGRTDTQYF. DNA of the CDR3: TGTGCCAGCAGCGTCGGACTAGCGGGCCGCACAGATACGCAGTATTTT.

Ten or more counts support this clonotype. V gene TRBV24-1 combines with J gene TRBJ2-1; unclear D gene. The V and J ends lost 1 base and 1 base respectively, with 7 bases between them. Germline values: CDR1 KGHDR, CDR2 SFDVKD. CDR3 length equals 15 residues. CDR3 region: CATSDLTASYNEQFF. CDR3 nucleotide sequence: TGTGCCACCAGTGATTTAACGGCGTCCTACAATGAGCAGTTCTTC.

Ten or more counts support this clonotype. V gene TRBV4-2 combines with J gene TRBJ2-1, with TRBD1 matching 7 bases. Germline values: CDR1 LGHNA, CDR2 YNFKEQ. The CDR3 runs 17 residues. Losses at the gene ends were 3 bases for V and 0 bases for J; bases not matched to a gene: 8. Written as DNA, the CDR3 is TGTGCCAGCAGCCATTCAGGACAGGAAAGCTCCTACAATGAGCAGTTCTTC. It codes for CASSHSGQESSYNEQFF.

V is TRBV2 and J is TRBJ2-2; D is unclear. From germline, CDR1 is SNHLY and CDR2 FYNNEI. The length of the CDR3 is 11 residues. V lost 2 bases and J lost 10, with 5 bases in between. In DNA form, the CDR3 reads TGTGCCAGCAGTGAAACCTTGGAGCTGTTTTTT. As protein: CASSETLELFF.

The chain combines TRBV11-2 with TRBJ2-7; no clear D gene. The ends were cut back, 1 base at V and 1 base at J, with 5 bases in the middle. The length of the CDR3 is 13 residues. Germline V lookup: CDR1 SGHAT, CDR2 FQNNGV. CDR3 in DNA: TGTGCCAGCAGCTTAGTCGCTTCCTACGAGCAGTACTTC. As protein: CASSLVASYEQYF.